Listed below are T cell receptor beta chains from one sample, sequenced in a study of blood T cell repertoires in COVID-19. Sequencing used immunoSEQ multiplex PCR; TCRdb keeps in-frame clones, though not all of them. The repertoire has about 150,000 clones, about 85% of them found once; the top ten carry less than 7%. The sequenced sample consisted of PBMCs or T cells enriched from blood (not recorded which). These receptors were obtained from a woman aged 40 to 50 who had recovered from COVID-19. The CDR3 runs from the conserved cysteine through the conserved F or W. Not all rows give a size; the values are once, few, many and, for expanded clones, a class.

>NA|TRBV6-8
CAGKGRSSGNTIYF
>NA|TRBV7-8
CASSLDRQGGVETQYF
>once|TRBV21-1
CASSQDRGGTEAFF
>NA|TRBV18
CASSPTGQGNQPQHF
>NA|TRBV13
CASSSTRTGGNTIYF
>NA|TRBV5-1
CASSLWGWRVDNEQFF
>NA|TRBV5-1
CASTPGGVQITGELFF
>NA|TRBV5-6
CASSLVSGKETQYF
>NA|TRBV7-3
CASSLDGNSPLHF
>NA|TRBV6-5
CASRDSATNEKLFF
>NA|TRBV18
CASSDDREVTEAFF
>NA|TRBV7-8
CASSMGQSSGNTIYF
>NA|TRBV5-6
CASSPGYSGNTIYF
>NA|TRBV2
CARRGSDTEAFF
>NA|TRBV5-4
CASSLVDSRGGEYF
>NA|TRBV5-1
CASSPGLDRDTEAFF
>NA|TRBV7-6
CASSLSGAMNTEAFF
>NA|TRBV4-1
CASSPNSNQPQHF
>NA|TRBV6-5
CASRRLAGAQETQYF
>NA|TRBV10-3
CAITMTDTQYF
>NA|TRBV13
CASSRETGVFGTQYF
>NA|TRBV18
CASSPREVSNEAFF